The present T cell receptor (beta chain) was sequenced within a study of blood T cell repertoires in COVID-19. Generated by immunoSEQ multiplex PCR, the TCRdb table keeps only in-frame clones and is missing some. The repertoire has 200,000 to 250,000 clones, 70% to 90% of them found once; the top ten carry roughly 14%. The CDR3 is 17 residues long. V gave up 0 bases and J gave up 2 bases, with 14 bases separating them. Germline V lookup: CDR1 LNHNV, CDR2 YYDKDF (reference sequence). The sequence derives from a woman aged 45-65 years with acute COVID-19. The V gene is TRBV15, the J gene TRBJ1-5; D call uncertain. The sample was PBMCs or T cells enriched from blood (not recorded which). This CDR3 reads CATSRDGEVVGNQPQHF. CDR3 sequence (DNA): TGTGCCACCAGCAGAGATGGGGAGGTCGTCGGCAATCAGCCCCAGCATTTT.